This T cell receptor beta chain comes out of a study of T cells in Graves' hyperthyroidism and ophthalmopathy. Across the whole study: Specimen type is peripheral blood, collected at initial diagnosis prior to any treatment.

Amplified regions were TCR beta CDR3 sequences from RNA transcripts. The HTBI primer set drove a first-round RT-PCR of the TCR CDR3. TCRdb used MiXCR to reprocess the multiplex PCR reads, holding one entry per CDR3 protein. The table shows approximately 720,000 distinct CDR3 sequences, with 15% to 20% occurring only once. There are many counts of this clonotype. Antigen unknown. Each diagnosis drew on symptoms, thyroxine, TRAb, thyroid ultrasound and orbital computed tomography findings. Study-level points and caveats: Onset of ophthalmopathy came a median around 7.1 months after the model predicted it.

Trimming took 4 bases from V and 0 from J; bases not matched to a gene: 3. The CDR3 sequence is 15 residues long. Germline values: CDR1 MNHEY, CDR2 SVGEGT. The sequenced material came from blood. The receptor comes from a woman in her forties or fifties with Graves' hyperthyroidism that later progressed to Graves' ophthalmopathy. The V and J genes are TRBV6-2 or TRBV6-3 and TRBJ1-1, with 9 bases fitting TRBD1. CDR3 residues: CASSFWTGVNTEAFF. In DNA, the CDR3 is TGTGCCAGCAGTTTTTGGACAGGGGTGAACACTGAAGCTTTCTTT.